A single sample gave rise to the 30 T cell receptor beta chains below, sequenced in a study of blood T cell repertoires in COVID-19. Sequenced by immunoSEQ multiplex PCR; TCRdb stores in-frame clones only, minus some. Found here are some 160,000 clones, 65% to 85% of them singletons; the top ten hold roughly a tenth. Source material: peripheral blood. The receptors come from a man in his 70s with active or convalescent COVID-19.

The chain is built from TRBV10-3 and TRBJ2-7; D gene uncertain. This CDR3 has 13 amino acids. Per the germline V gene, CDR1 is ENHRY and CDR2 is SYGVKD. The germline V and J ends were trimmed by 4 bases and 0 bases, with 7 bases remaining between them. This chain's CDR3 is CAISVQDSYEQYF. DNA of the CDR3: TGTGCCATCAGTGTCCAGGACTCCTACGAGCAGTACTTC.

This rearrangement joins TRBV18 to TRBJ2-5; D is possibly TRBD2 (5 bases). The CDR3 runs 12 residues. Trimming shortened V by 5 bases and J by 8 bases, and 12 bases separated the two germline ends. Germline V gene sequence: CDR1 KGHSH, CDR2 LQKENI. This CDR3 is CASSTDSGTQYF. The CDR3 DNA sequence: TGTGCCAGCTCAACTGACTCGGGAACCCAGTACTTC.

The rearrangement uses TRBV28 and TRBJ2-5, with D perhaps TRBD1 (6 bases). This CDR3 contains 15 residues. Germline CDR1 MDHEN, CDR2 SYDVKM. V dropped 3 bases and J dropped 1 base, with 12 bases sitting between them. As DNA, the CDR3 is TGTGCCAGCAGTTTCCAGACAGGAAGCCAAGAGACCCAGTACTTC. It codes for CASSFQTGSQETQYF.

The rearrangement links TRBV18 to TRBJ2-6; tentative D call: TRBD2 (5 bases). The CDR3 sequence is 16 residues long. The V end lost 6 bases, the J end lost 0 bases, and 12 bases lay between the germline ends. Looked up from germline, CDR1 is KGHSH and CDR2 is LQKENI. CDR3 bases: TGTGCCAGCTCCCCGGCGGGCACCTCTGGGGCCAACGTCCTGACTTTC. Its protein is CASSPAGTSGANVLTF.

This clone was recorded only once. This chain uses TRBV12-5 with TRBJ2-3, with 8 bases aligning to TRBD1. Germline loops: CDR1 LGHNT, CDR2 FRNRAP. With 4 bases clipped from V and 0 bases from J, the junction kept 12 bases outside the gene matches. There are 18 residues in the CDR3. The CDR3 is CASGSPPGTGFSTDTQYF. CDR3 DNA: TGTGCTAGTGGTTCCCCACCCGGGACAGGTTTTAGCACAGATACGCAGTATTTT. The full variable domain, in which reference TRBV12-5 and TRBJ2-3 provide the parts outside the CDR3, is DARVTQTPRHKVTEMGQEVTMRCQPILGHNTVFWYRQTMMQGLELLAYFRNRAPLDDSGMPKDRFSAEMPDATLATLKIQPSEPRDSAVYFCASGSPPGTGFSTDTQYFGPGTRLTVL.

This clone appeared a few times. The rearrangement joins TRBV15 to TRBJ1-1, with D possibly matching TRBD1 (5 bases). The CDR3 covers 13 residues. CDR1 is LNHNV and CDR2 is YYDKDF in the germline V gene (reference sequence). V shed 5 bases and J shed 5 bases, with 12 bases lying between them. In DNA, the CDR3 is TGTGCCACCAGCGCCCACCCAGGGACTGAAGCTTTCTTT. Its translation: CATSAHPGTEAFF.

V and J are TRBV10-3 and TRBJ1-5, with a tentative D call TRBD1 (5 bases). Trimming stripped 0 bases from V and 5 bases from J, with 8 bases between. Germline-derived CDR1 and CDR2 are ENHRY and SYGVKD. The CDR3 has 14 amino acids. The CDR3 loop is CAISESSGDQPQHF. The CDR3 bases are TGTGCCATCAGTGAGTCGTCGGGGGATCAGCCCCAGCATTTT.

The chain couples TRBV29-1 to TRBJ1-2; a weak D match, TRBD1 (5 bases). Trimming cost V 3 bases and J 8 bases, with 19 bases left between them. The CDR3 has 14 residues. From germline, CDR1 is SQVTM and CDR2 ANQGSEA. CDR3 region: CSVEGGSELYGYTF. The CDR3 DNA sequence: TGCAGCGTTGAGGGGGGGAGCGAGTTATACGGCTACACCTTC.

CDR3 amino acids: CASRDKDYGYTF. The CDR3 DNA reads as TGTGCCAGCAGGGACAAGGACTATGGCTACACCTTC. The rearrangement uses TRBV12-3 or TRBV12-4 and TRBJ1-2, with a weak D call TRBD1 (5 bases). CDR3 length: 12 amino acids. V gave up 6 bases and J gave up 3 bases, with 8 bases separating them.

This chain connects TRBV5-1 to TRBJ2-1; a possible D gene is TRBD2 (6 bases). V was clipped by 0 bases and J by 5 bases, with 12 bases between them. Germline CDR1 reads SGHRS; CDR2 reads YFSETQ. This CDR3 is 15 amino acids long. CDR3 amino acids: CASSLDGGRNNEQFF. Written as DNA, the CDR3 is TGCGCCAGCAGCTTGGATGGGGGGAGGAACAATGAGCAGTTCTTC.

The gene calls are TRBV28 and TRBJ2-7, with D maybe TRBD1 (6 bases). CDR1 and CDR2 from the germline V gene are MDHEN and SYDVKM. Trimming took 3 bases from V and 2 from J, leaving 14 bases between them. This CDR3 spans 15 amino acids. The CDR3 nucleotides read TGTGCCAGCAGTTTCTCGATGGGGACACCCTACGAGCAGTACTTC. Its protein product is CASSFSMGTPYEQYF.

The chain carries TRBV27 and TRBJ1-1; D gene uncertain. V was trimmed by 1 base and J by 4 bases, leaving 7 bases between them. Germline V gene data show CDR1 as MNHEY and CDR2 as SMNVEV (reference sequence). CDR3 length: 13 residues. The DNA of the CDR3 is TGTGCCAGCAGTTTATTGGAGGTCACTGAAGCTTTCTTT. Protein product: CASSLLEVTEAFF.

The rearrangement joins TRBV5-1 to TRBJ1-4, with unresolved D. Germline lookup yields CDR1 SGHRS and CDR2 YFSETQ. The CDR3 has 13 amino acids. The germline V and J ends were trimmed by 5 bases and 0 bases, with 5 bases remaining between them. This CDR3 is CASRAATNEKLFF. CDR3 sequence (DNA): TGCGCCAGCAGGGCAGCAACTAATGAAAAACTGTTTTTT.

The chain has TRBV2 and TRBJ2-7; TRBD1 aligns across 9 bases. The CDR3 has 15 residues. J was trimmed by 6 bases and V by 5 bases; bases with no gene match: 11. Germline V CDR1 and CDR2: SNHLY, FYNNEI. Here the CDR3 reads CASSQRGQGTSEQYF. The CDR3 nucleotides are TGTGCCAGCAGTCAAAGGGGACAGGGTACTTCCGAGCAGTACTTC.

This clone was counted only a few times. The CDR3 loop is CASQGPGTRASRRVNEQYF. The CDR3 bases are TGTGCCAGCCAAGGACCCGGGACTCGTGCCTCGAGAAGGGTTAACGAGCAGTACTTC. The chain joins TRBV2 to TRBJ2-7; weak D call: TRBD2 (6 bases). CDR3 length equals 19 residues. Germline loops: CDR1 SNHLY, CDR2 FYNNEI. The ends were cut back, 8 bases at V and 5 bases at J, with 34 bases in the middle.

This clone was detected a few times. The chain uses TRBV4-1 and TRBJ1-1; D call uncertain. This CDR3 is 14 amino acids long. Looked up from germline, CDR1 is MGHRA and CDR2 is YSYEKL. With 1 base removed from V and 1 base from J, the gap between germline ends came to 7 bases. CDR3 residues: CASSQVEGNTEAFF. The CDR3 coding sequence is TGCGCCAGCAGCCAAGTAGAGGGGAACACTGAAGCTTTCTTT.

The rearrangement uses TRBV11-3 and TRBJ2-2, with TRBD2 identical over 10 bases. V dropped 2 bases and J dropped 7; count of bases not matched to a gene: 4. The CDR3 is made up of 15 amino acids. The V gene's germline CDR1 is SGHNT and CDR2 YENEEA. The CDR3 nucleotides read TGTGCCAGCAGCTTAAGCCGACTAGCGGGCGGGGAGCTGTTTTTT. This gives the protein CASSLSRLAGGELFF.

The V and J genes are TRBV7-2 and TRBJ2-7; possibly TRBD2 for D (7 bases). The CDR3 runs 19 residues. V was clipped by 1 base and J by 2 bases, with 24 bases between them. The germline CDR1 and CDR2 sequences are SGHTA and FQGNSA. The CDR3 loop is CASSLVFGGQGEGPYEQYF. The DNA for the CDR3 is TGTGCCAGCAGCTTAGTCTTCGGGGGGCAGGGAGAGGGGCCCTACGAGCAGTACTTC.

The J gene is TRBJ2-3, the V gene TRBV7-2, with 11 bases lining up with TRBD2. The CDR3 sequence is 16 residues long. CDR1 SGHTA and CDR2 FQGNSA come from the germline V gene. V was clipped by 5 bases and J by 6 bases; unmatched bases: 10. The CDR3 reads CASSTRSGGAFDTQYF. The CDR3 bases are TGTGCCAGCAGCACCCGTAGCGGGGGGGCCTTTGATACGCAGTATTTT.

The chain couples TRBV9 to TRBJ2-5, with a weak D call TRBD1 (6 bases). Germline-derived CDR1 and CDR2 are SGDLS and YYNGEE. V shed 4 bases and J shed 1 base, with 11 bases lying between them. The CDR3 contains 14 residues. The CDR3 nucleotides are TGTGCCAGCAGCAAAGGGACAACCCAAGAGACCCAGTACTTC. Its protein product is CASSKGTTQETQYF.

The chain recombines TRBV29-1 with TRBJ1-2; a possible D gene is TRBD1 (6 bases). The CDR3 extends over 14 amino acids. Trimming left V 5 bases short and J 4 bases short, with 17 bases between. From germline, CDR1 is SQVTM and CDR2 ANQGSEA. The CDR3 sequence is CSVTPLDRIYGYTF. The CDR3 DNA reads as TGCAGCGTTACCCCCCTTGACAGGATCTATGGCTACACCTTC. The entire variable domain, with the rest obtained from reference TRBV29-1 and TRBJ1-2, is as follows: SAVISQKPSRDICQRGTSLTIQCQVDSQVTMMFWYRQQPGQSLTLIATANQGSEATYESGFVIDKFPISRPNLTFSTLTVSNMSPEDSSIYLCSVTPLDRIYGYTFGSGTRLTVV.

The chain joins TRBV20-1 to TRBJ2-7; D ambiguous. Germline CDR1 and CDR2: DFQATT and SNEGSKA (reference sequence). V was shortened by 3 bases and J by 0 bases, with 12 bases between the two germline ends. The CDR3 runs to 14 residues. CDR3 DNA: TGCAGTGCTAGTGGGCCTTTGCTCTCCTACGAGCAGTACTTC. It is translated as CSASGPLLSYEQYF.

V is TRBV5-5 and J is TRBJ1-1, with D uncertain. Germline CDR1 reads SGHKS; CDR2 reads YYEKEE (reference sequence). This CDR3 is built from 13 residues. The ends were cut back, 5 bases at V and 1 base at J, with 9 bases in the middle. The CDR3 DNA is TGTGCCAGCAGTGGGAGAAGGAACACTGAAGCTTTCTTT. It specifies CASSGRRNTEAFF.

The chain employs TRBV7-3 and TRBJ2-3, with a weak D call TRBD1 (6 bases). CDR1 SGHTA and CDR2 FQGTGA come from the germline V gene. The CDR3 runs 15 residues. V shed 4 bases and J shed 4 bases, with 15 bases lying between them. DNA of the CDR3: TGTGCCAGCAGCTCCTTCGGACAGTCTTCAGATACGCAGTATTTT. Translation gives CASSSFGQSSDTQYF.

Here the CDR3 reads CASSSDRNTEAFF. The DNA for the CDR3 is TGTGCCAGCTCATCGGACAGGAACACTGAAGCTTTCTTT. The chain is built from TRBV18 and TRBJ1-1; the D gene is possibly TRBD1 (6 bases). The germline V gene encodes CDR1 KGHSH and CDR2 LQKENI. The CDR3 is 13 amino acids. V was trimmed by 5 bases and J by 1 base, leaving 8 bases between them.

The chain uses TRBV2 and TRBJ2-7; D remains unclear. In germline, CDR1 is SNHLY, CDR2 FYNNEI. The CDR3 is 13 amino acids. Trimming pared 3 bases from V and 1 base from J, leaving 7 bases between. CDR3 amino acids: CASSEVRSYEQYF. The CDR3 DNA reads TGTGCCAGCAGTGAGGTGCGGTCCTACGAGCAGTACTTC.

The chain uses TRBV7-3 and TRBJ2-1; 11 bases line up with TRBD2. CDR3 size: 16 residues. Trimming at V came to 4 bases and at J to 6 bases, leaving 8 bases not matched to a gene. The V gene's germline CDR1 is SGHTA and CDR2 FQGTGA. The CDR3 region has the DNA TGTGCCAGCAGCTCCGCCGGACTAGCGGGTTTCAATGAGCAGTTCTTC. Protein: CASSSAGLAGFNEQFF. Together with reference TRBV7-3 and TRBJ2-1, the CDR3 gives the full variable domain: GAGVSQTPSNKVTEKGKYVELRCDPISGHTALYWYRQSLGQGPEFLIYFQGTGAADDSGLPNDRFFAVRPEGSVSTLKIQRTERGDSAVYLCASSSAGLAGFNEQFFGPGTRLTVL.

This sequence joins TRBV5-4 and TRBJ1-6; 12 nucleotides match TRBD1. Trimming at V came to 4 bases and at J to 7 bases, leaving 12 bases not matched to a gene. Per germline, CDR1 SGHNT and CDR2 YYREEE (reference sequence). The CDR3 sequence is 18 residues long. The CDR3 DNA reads TGTGCCAGCAGCGGGGGACAGGGGGCGCGAACAGGGAATTCACCCCTCCACTTT. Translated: CASSGGQGARTGNSPLHF.

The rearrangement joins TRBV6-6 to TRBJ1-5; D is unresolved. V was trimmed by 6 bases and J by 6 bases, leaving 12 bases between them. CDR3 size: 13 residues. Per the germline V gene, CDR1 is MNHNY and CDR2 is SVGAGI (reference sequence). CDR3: CASSPPEGQPQHF. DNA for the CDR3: TGTGCCAGCAGCCCTCCCGAGGGTCAGCCCCAGCATTTT.

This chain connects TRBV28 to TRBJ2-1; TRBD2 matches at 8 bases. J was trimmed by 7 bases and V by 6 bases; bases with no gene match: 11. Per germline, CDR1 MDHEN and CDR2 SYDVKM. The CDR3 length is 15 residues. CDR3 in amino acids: CASSLGLVPQNEQFF. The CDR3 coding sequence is TGTGCCAGCAGCTTGGGACTAGTACCGCAGAATGAGCAGTTCTTC.